The clone carrying this T cell receptor beta chain was observed once. Produced via immunoSEQ multiplex PCR; TCRdb's table is partial and in-frame only. Here the sample spans roughly 13,000 clones, 73% being singletons. This sample was taken from a study of blood T cell repertoires in COVID-19. The J segment lost 8 bases and the V segment lost 0 bases, leaving 2 bases of the junction unmatched. The V gene's germline CDR1 is SGHNT and CDR2 YYREEE (reference sequence). There are 14 residues in the CDR3. The source is a man aged 70-80 years with acute or convalescent COVID-19. The sample taken for sequencing was peripheral blood. The chain couples TRBV5-4 to TRBJ1-4, with 9 nucleotides matching TRBD1. CDR3 residues: CASSLDRGQEKLFF. The CDR3 DNA sequence: TGTGCCAGCAGCTTGGACAGGGGGCAGGAAAAACTGTTTTTT.